The 26 T cell receptor beta chains in this list originate from one sample, sequenced in a study of spatial heterogeneity in lung cancer (dated by TCRdb to about 2019). The time point label for this specimen denotes: sample taken at primary tumor resection. The library was made by 5' RACE. TCRdb shows the sequencer as NextSeq 500. In TCRdb, the public reads were trimmed at Q25 with fastp and aligned with MiXCR, with productive beta chains retained. Every entry covers one CDR3 protein and lists the most common genes and DNA from its rows. This sample is represented by around 66,000 distinct CDR3 sequences; under 7.5% of them were singletons. The leading ten clones occupy 14% to 15% of the sample. The sequenced sample was PBMCs, obtained at surgery. The receptor source for this set is a female donor with early-stage non-small cell lung cancer.

Ten or more counts support this clonotype. The chain combines TRBV12-3 or TRBV12-4 with TRBJ2-7; D is ambiguous. This CDR3 spans 15 amino acids. V gave up 5 bases and J gave up 3 bases, with 17 bases separating them. CDR3 sequence reads: CASSPSPSVLYEQYF. Here the CDR3 DNA reads TGTGCCAGCAGTCCTTCCCCGAGCGTGCTCTACGAGCAGTACTTC.

This clonotype was picked up many times. The chain has TRBV6-2 or TRBV6-3 and TRBJ1-1, with 9 bases matching TRBD1. V lost 6 bases, J lost 4 bases, and 6 bases stayed unmatched. The CDR3 loop spans 14 amino acids. The germline V gene encodes CDR1 MNHEY and CDR2 SVGEGT. This chain's CDR3 is CASRLTGGSTEAFF. For the CDR3, the DNA is TGTGCCAGCAGGCTCACAGGGGGCAGCACTGAAGCTTTCTTT.

The chain combines TRBV2 with TRBJ2-7, with no clear D. This CDR3 is 15 amino acids long. The V gene's germline CDR1 is SNHLY and CDR2 FYNNEI. V shed 3 bases and J shed 6 bases, with 18 bases lying between them. CDR3 protein: CASSESRQVLAEQYF. Here the CDR3 DNA reads TGTGCCAGCAGTGAGAGTAGGCAGGTCCTTGCCGAGCAGTACTTC.

This clonotype came up many times. The chain links TRBV28 to TRBJ2-1, with D perhaps matching TRBD1 or TRBD2 (5 bases each). The V and J ends lost 2 bases and 7 bases respectively, with 21 bases between them. Germline-derived CDR1 and CDR2 are MDHEN and SYDVKM. The CDR3 consists of 17 residues. The CDR3 DNA sequence: TGTGCCAGCAGTTTAATCGCCGGTCTAGGTGGGGGTAATGAGCAGTTCTTC. This sequence encodes CASSLIAGLGGGNEQFF.

This clonotype was recorded a few times. The rearrangement uses TRBV3-1 and TRBJ2-1; TRBD2 agrees at 7 bases. Germline-derived CDR1 and CDR2 are LGHDT and YNNKEL (reference sequence). The length of the CDR3 is 16 residues. Trimming cost V 1 base and J 7 bases; bases outside gene matches: 10. CDR3 amino acids: CASSQAPSGVSNEQFF. The CDR3 DNA reads as TGTGCCAGCAGCCAAGCCCCTAGCGGAGTCTCGAATGAGCAGTTCTTC.

This clonotype showed up just a few times. The V call is TRBV28, the J call TRBJ1-2; 10 nucleotides agree with TRBD1. There are 16 residues in the CDR3. The germline V gene encodes CDR1 MDHEN and CDR2 SYDVKM. The J segment lost 4 bases and the V segment lost 2 bases, leaving 7 bases of the junction unmatched. The CDR3 protein is CASSLPRQGAGYGYTF. The CDR3 DNA is TGTGCCAGCAGTTTACCACGACAGGGGGCTGGCTATGGCTACACCTTC.

This clonotype was detected ten times or more. This chain links TRBV20-1 with TRBJ1-5, with TRBD1 matching 10 bases. CDR1 is DFQATT, CDR2 SNEGSKA, per germline (reference sequence). The CDR3 spans 19 residues. The V segment lost 0 bases and the J segment 2 bases; nucleotides outside the gene matches: 13. CDR3 sequence: CSARDSWTGGIKGNQPQHF. The CDR3 nucleotides read TGCAGTGCTAGAGATTCATGGACAGGGGGTATCAAAGGCAATCAGCCCCAGCATTTT.

This clonotype was seen repeatedly, ten times or more. The chain is built from TRBV7-2 and TRBJ1-2; D call uncertain. Germline values: CDR1 SGHTA, CDR2 FQGNSA. V was pared by 0 bases and J by 0 bases, with 11 bases between. CDR3 length: 16 amino acids. CDR3 in DNA: TGTGCCAGCAGCTTAGCTCTCCAGAGGACTAACTATGGCTACACCTTC. Amino acids: CASSLALQRTNYGYTF. Full variable domain (rest looked up from reference TRBV7-2 and TRBJ1-2): GAGVSQSPSNKVTEKGKDVELRCDPISGHTALYWYRQSLGQGLEFLIYFQGNSAPDKSGLPSDRFSAERTGGSVSTLTIQRTQQEDSAVYLCASSLALQRTNYGYTFGSGTRLTVV.

This clonotype is labeled as medium-sized. This chain joins TRBV7-2 and TRBJ2-1; 11 bases map to TRBD2. The V and J ends lost 2 bases and 7 bases, in that order; junction bases with no gene match: 10. This CDR3 spans 17 amino acids. Per the germline V gene, CDR1 is SGHTA and CDR2 is FQGNSA. The DNA for the CDR3 is TGTGCCAGCAGCTTACTTAGCGGGAGGGCCTTTGAGAATGAGCAGTTCTTC. Amino acids: CASSLLSGRAFENEQFF.

In its sample, this clonotype was seen a few times. V gene TRBV19 combines with J gene TRBJ2-2, with D perhaps TRBD2 (6 bases). The CDR3 has 15 amino acids. Per the germline V gene, CDR1 is LNHDA and CDR2 is SQIVND (reference sequence). Trimming took 5 bases from V and 2 from J, leaving 12 bases between them. The CDR3 DNA reads as TGTGCCAGTAGTTTTAGCGGAGGCAACACCGGGGAGCTGTTTTTT. This translates into CASSFSGGNTGELFF.

At least ten counts were recorded for this clonotype. The chain carries TRBV20-1 and TRBJ1-4; maybe TRBD1 (6 bases). V shed 4 bases and J shed 8 bases, with 11 bases lying between them. From germline, CDR1 is DFQATT and CDR2 SNEGSKA (reference sequence). This CDR3 is 12 amino acids long. CDR3 protein: CSAKGGGEKLFF. CDR3 bases: TGCAGTGCTAAAGGGGGAGGGGAAAAACTGTTTTTT.

At least ten counts were recorded for this clonotype. The chain joins TRBV7-3 to TRBJ2-4; 7 nucleotides align to TRBD1. Trimming took 2 bases from V and 2 from J; bases not matched to a gene: 9. Germline V gene data show CDR1 as SGHTA and CDR2 as FQGTGA. The CDR3 has 17 residues. CDR3: CASSLSPGQPTKNIQYF. The CDR3 nucleotides read TGTGCCAGCAGCTTATCTCCGGGACAGCCAACCAAAAACATTCAGTACTTC.

Many counts were recorded for this clonotype. This sequence joins TRBV20-1 and TRBJ2-3, with 13 bases fitting TRBD2. Germline CDR1 DFQATT, CDR2 SNEGSKA (reference sequence). With V trimmed by 5 bases and J by 5 bases, 7 bases remained unmatched. The CDR3 loop spans 15 amino acids. In nucleotides, the CDR3 is TGCAGTGCTGGAGGACTAGCGGGAGTTTTAGATACGCAGTATTTT. Protein: CSAGGLAGVLDTQYF.

This clonotype appeared a few times. V usage is TRBV20-1 and J usage is TRBJ1-1, with 9 nucleotides matching TRBD1. The CDR3 spans 13 residues. Germline V gives CDR1 DFQATT, CDR2 SNEGSKA (reference sequence). Germline trimming cut 3 bases from V and 4 bases from J; bases unmatched to any gene: 3. In DNA form, the CDR3 reads TGCAGTGCTAGCCGGGACAGGGCCACTGAAGCTTTCTTT. This translates into CSASRDRATEAFF.

At least ten counts were recorded for this clonotype. The chain combines TRBV7-2 with TRBJ2-1, with D tentatively TRBD1 or TRBD2 (5 bases each). Germline V gene data show CDR1 as SGHTA and CDR2 as FQGNSA. The V gene lost 5 bases and the J gene lost 8 bases, with 13 bases spanning the gap. CDR3 length: 13 residues. The CDR3 here is CASSPWDVDEQFF. DNA of the CDR3: TGTGCCAGCAGCCCATGGGACGTTGATGAGCAGTTCTTC.

This clonotype has a handful of counts. The chain couples TRBV5-1 to TRBJ1-5; D is ambiguous. Trimming removed 0 bases from V and 7 bases from J, with 17 bases in between. The CDR3 extends over 16 amino acids. Germline V gene lookup returns CDR1 SGHRS and CDR2 YFSETQ. The chain's CDR3 is CASSLGSPGNGQPQHF. In DNA, the CDR3 is TGCGCCAGCAGCTTGGGCTCTCCAGGAAACGGGCAGCCCCAGCATTTT.

Worth noting for this clonotype: A much larger clone is a single base away; this may be a read error. This rearrangement joins TRBV11-3 to TRBJ2-7, with D unclear. The CDR3 is 14 residues long. CDR1 is SGHNT, CDR2 YENEEA, per germline. The CDR3 coding sequence is TGTGCCGGCAGCTTAGATCTCAACAGTCGCGAGCAGTACTTC. It specifies CAGSLDLNSREQYF.

In nucleotides, the CDR3 is TGCAGCGTTGAGGCAGGGGGCATGGAGACCCAGTACTTC. It specifies CSVEAGGMETQYF. The chain has TRBV29-1 and TRBJ2-5; 8 bases match TRBD1. Looked up from germline, CDR1 is SQVTM and CDR2 is ANQGSEA. The CDR3 has 13 residues. J lost 5 bases, V lost 3 bases, and 5 bases had no gene match.

This clonotype was counted ten times or more. CDR3 in amino acids: CASSPLTGESNQPQHF. DNA of the CDR3: TGTGCCAGCAGCCCTCTGACAGGGGAAAGCAATCAGCCCCAGCATTTT. J is TRBJ1-5 and V is TRBV6-5, with TRBD1 identical over 8 bases. The J segment lost 1 base and the V segment lost 6 bases, leaving 8 bases of the junction unmatched. Germline CDR1 reads MNHEY; CDR2 reads SVGAGI. This CDR3 spans 16 amino acids.

The table lists this clonotype with a few counts. V gene TRBV6-6 combines with J gene TRBJ2-7; the D gene is possibly TRBD2 (7 bases). In germline, CDR1 is MNHNY, CDR2 SVGAGI (reference sequence). The CDR3 has 18 residues. The V end was cut by 5 bases, the J end by 3 bases, with 26 bases between. CDR3 nucleotide sequence: TGTGCCAGCAGTCCAGCACGGGGGGCCGTAATCCCGAACTACGAGCAGTACTTC. Protein sequence: CASSPARGAVIPNYEQYF.

The sample holds many counts of this clonotype. The V gene is TRBV24-1, the J gene TRBJ2-3; D uncertain. Trimming shortened V by 9 bases and J by 5 bases, and 14 bases separated the two germline ends. Germline V gene sequence: CDR1 KGHDR, CDR2 SFDVKD. The CDR3 consists of 13 residues. The CDR3 DNA is TGTGCCACCGGTACGTGGTCTCAAGATACGCAGTATTTT. It encodes CATGTWSQDTQYF.

This clonotype was counted many times. This CDR3 reads CSATGTSGRDTQYF. CDR3 DNA sequence: TGCAGTGCCACCGGGACTTCGGGTCGAGATACGCAGTATTTT. The chain has TRBV20-1 and TRBJ2-3, with D possibly matching TRBD2 (6 bases). Between the trimmed V and J ends, which lost 6 bases and 5 bases, there was a span of 18 bases. CDR3 length: 14 residues. Germline CDR1 reads DFQATT; CDR2 reads SNEGSKA (reference sequence).

J is TRBJ2-6 and V is TRBV19; D possibly corresponds to TRBD1 (5 bases). The CDR3 contains 17 residues. Trimming pared 5 bases from V and 0 bases from J, leaving 14 bases between. Germline V gives CDR1 LNHDA, CDR2 SQIVND (reference sequence). This CDR3 is CASSPPTVYSGANVLTF. CDR3 in DNA: TGTGCCAGTAGTCCACCGACAGTCTACTCTGGGGCCAACGTCCTGACTTTC.

This sequence joins TRBV12-3 or TRBV12-4 and TRBJ1-2; D uncertain. CDR3 length equals 14 residues. Trimming pared 7 bases from V and 4 bases from J, leaving 16 bases between. CDR3 in DNA: TGTGCCAGCACCCGGGGAGTAACTTCCTATGGCTACACCTTC. Its protein is CASTRGVTSYGYTF.

This clonotype came up a few times. The chain links TRBV12-3 or TRBV12-4 to TRBJ1-5; D perhaps matches TRBD1 (6 bases). V was clipped by 6 bases and J by 1 base, with 13 bases between them. The CDR3 loop spans 15 amino acids. The CDR3 nucleotides are TGTGCCAGCAGCTTACAGGGCGAGAGCAATCAGCCCCAGCATTTT. It yields the protein CASSLQGESNQPQHF.

This clonotype was seen a few times. The J gene is TRBJ2-2, the V gene TRBV5-1, with D maybe TRBD2 (5 bases). Germline V gene sequence: CDR1 SGHRS, CDR2 YFSETQ. This CDR3 is built from 15 residues. V was shortened by 5 bases and J by 2 bases, with 13 bases between the two germline ends. The CDR3 region is CASSPFGINTGELFF. CDR3 DNA sequence: TGCGCCAGCAGTCCCTTCGGGATCAACACCGGGGAGCTGTTTTTT.